The clone carrying this TCR beta chain was seen only a few times. The beta constant-region primer was an equimolar mix of two oligonucleotides covering TRBC1 and TRBC2. The cDNA 3' end received a ligated single-stranded oligonucleotide carrying the SP2 primer and a 12-nucleotide UMI. MiXCR, applied by TCRdb to the UMI-ligation and nested PCR reads, yields one record per CDR3 protein. This table has about 85,000 distinct CDR3 sequences, under 15% appearing once. This sample is part of a study of naive and memory T cell subsets. The CDR3 is made up of 15 amino acids. Germline V gives CDR1 SGHTA, CDR2 FQGNSA. Trimming removed 5 bases from V and 6 bases from J, with 16 bases in between. Sequential positive selection took CD4 T cells first, then CD8 T cells. Cells stained for CD3, CD4, CD8, CD45RA and CD27 were sorted into four subsets.

The sample was central memory CD4+ T cells from blood. V usage is TRBV7-2 and J usage is TRBJ2-2; weak D call: TRBD2 (5 bases). The clonotype comes from a human donor in good health. The CDR3 DNA is TGTGCCAGCAGCCTGAGCGCCCTCGGGGCCGGGGAGCTGTTTTTT. Translation: CASSLSALGAGELFF. The entire variable domain, with the rest obtained from reference TRBV7-2 and TRBJ2-2, is as follows: GAGVSQSPSNKVTEKGKDVELRCDPISGHTALYWYRQSLGQGLEFLIYFQGNSAPDKSGLPSDRFSAERTGGSVSTLTIQRTQQEDSAVYLCASSLSALGAGELFFGEGSRLTVL.